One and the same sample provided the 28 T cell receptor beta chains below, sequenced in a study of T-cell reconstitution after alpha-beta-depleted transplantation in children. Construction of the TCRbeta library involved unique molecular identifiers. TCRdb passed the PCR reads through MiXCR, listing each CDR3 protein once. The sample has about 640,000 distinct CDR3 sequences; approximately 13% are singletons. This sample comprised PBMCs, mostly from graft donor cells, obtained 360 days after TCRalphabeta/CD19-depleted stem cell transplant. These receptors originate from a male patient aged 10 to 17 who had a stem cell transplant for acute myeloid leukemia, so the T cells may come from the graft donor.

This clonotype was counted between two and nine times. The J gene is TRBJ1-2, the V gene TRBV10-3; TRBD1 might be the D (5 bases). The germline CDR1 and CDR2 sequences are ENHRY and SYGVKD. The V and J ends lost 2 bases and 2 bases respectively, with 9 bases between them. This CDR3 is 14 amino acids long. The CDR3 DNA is TGTGCCATCAGTGAGGCCGACAGAAACTATGGCTACACCTTC. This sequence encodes CAISEADRNYGYTF.

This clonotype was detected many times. CDR3 region: CSVEEEGTGELFF. The DNA for the CDR3 is TGCAGCGTTGAAGAAGAAGGTACCGGGGAGCTGTTTTTT. The chain employs TRBV29-1 and TRBJ2-2; D is uncertain. Between the trimmed V and J ends, which lost 0 bases and 5 bases, there was a span of 7 bases. This CDR3 spans 13 amino acids. CDR1 and CDR2 (germline): SQVTM, ANQGSEA.

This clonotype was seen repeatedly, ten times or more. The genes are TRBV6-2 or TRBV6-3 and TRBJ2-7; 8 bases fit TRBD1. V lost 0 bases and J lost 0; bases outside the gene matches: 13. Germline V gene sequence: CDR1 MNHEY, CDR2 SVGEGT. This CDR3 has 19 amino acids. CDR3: CASSYSKNLDRAFSYEQYF. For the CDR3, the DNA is TGTGCCAGCAGTTACTCGAAAAATTTGGACAGGGCCTTCTCCTACGAGCAGTACTTC.

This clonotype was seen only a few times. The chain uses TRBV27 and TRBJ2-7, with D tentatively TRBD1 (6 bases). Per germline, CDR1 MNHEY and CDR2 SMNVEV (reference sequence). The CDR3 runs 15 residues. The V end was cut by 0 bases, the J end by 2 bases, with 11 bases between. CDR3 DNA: TGTGCCAGCAGTTTATCGTTTCCAGGGGCCTACGAGCAGTACTTC. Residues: CASSLSFPGAYEQYF.

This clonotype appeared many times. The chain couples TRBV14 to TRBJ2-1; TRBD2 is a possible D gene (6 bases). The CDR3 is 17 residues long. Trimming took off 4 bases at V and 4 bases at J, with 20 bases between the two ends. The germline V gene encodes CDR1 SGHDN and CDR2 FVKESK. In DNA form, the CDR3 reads TGTGCCAGCAGCCTAAGCCCAACCCCCGGGGGTTACAATGAGCAGTTCTTC. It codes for CASSLSPTPGGYNEQFF.

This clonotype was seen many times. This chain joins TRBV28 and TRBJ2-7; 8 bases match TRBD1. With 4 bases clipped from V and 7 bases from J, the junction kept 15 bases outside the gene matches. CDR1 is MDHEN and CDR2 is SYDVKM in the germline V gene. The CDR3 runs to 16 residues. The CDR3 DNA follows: TGTGCCAGCAGTTCCTTCGGACAGGGAGTAAACATGGAGCAGTACTTC. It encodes CASSSFGQGVNMEQYF.

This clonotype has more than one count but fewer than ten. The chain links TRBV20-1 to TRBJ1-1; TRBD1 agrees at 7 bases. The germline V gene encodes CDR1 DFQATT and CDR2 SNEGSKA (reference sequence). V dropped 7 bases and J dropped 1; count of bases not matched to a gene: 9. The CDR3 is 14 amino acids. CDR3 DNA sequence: TGCAGTGGGGTTAATGGACAGGCGAACACTGAAGCTTTCTTT. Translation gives CSGVNGQANTEAFF.

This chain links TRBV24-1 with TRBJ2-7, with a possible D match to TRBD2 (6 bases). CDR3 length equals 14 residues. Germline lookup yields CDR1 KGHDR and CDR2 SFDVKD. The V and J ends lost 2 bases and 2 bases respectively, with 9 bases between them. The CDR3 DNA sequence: TGTGCCACCAGTGATTCTGGAGGGACCTACGAGCAGTACTTC. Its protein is CATSDSGGTYEQYF.

The CDR3 sequence is CSSLGWGAKNIQYF. The DNA of the CDR3 is TGCAGTTCGTTGGGTTGGGGAGCCAAAAACATTCAGTACTTC. The chain employs TRBV20-1 and TRBJ2-4; D remains unclear. Trimming cost V 8 bases and J 0 bases, with 14 bases left between them. The germline gives CDR1 DFQATT, CDR2 SNEGSKA (reference sequence). The CDR3 runs to 14 residues.

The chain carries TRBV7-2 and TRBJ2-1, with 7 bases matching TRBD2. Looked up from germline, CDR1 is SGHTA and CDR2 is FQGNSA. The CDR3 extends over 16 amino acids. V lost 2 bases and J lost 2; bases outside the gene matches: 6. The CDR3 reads CASSLWEGPPYNEQFF. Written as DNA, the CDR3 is TGTGCCAGCAGCTTATGGGAGGGGCCCCCCTACAATGAGCAGTTCTTC.

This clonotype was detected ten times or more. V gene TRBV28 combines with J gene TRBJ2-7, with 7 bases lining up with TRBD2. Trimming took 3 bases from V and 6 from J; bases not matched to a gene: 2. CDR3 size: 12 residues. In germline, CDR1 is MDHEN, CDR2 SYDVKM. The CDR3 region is CASSFTGGEQYF. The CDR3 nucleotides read TGTGCCAGCAGTTTCACGGGAGGCGAGCAGTACTTC.

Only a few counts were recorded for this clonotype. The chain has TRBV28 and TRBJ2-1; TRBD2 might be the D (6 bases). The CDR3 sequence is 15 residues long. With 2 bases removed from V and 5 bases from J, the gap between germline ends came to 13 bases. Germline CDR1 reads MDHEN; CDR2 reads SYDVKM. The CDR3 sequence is CASSLNGGWDNEQFF. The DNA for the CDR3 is TGTGCCAGCAGTTTAAACGGGGGTTGGGACAATGAGCAGTTCTTC.

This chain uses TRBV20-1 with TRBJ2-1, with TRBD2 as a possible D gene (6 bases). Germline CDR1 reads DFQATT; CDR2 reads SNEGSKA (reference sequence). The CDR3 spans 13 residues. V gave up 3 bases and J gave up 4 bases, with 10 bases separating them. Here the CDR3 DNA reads TGCAGTGCTAGCTGGGGACTTTACAATGAGCAGTTCTTC. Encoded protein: CSASWGLYNEQFF.

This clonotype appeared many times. DNA of the CDR3: TGTGCCAGCAGTGAAGGGCGGAGTCTAGCGGATAACACCGGGGAGCTGTTTTTT. Translating it yields CASSEGRSLADNTGELFF. This chain connects TRBV6-1 to TRBJ2-2; 7 nucleotides align to TRBD2. This CDR3 has 18 residues. Germline V gene sequence: CDR1 MNHNS, CDR2 SASEGT. Trimming took 1 base from V and 2 from J; bases not matched to a gene: 10.

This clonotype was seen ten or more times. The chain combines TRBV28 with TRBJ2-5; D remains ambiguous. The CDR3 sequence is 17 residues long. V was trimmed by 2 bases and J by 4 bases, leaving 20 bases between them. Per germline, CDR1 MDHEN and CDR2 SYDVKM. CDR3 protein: CASSLPQAQQLPETQYF. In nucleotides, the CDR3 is TGTGCCAGCAGTTTACCCCAGGCCCAACAGTTACCAGAGACCCAGTACTTC. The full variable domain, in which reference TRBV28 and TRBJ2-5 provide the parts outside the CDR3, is DVKVTQSSRYLVKRTGEKVFLECVQDMDHENMFWYRQDPGLGLRLIYFSYDVKMKEKGDIPEGYSVSREKKERFSLILESASTNQTSMYLCASSLPQAQQLPETQYFGPGTRLLVL.

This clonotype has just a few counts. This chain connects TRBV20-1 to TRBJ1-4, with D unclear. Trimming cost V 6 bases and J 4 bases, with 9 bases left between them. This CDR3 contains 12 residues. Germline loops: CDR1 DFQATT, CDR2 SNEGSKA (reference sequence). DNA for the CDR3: TGCAGTGCGACGGACGGTAATGAAAAACTGTTTTTT. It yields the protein CSATDGNEKLFF.

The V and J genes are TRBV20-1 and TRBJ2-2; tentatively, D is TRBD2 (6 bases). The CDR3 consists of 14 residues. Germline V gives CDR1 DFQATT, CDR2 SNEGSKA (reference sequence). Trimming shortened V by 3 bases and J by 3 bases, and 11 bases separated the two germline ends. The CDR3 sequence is CSASGGSDTGELFF. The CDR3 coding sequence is TGCAGTGCTAGTGGAGGGAGTGACACCGGGGAGCTGTTTTTT.

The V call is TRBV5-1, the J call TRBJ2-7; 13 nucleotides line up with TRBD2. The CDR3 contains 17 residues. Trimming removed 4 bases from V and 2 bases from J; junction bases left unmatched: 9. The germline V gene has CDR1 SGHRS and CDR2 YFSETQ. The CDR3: CASSLGLAGVPPYEQYF. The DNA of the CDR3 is TGCGCCAGCAGCCTTGGACTAGCGGGAGTTCCCCCCTACGAGCAGTACTTC.

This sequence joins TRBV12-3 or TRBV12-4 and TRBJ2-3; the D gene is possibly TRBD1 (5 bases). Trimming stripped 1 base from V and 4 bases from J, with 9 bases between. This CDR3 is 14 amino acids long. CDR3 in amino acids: CASSLGQSPDTQYF. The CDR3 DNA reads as TGTGCCAGCAGTTTAGGACAGAGTCCAGATACGCAGTATTTT.

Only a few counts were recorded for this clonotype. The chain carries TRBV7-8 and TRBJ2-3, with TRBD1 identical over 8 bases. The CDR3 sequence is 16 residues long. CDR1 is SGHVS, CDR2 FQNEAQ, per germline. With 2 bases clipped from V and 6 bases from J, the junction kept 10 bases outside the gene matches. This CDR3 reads CASSLRPAGGRDTQYF. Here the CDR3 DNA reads TGTGCCAGCAGCTTAAGACCCGCAGGGGGCAGGGATACGCAGTATTTT.

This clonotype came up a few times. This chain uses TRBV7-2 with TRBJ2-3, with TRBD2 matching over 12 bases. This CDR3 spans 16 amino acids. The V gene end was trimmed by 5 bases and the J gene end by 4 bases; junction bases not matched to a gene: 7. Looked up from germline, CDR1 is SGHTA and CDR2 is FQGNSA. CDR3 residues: CASSPRLAGDADTQYF. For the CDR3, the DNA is TGTGCCAGCAGCCCCAGACTAGCGGGAGACGCAGATACGCAGTATTTT.

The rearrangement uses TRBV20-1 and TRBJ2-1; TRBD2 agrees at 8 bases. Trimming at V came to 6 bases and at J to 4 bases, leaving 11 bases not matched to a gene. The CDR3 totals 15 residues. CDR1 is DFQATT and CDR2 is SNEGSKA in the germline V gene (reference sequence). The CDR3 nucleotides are TGCAGTGCCCCAAAGGTGGGACTAGGGTACAATGAGCAGTTCTTC. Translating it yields CSAPKVGLGYNEQFF.

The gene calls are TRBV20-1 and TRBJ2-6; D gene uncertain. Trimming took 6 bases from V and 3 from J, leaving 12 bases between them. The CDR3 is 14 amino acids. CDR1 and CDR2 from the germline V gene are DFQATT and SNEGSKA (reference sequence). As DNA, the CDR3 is TGCAGTGCGAGGACCGTCGGTGGGGCCAACGTCCTGACTTTC. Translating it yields CSARTVGGANVLTF.

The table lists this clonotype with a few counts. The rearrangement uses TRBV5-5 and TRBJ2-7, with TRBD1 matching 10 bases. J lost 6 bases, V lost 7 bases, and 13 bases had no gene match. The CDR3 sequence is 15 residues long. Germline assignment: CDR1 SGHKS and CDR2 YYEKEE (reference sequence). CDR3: CASGPGQGLTGEQYF. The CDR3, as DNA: TGTGCCAGCGGGCCGGGACAGGGGTTAACGGGCGAGCAGTACTTC.

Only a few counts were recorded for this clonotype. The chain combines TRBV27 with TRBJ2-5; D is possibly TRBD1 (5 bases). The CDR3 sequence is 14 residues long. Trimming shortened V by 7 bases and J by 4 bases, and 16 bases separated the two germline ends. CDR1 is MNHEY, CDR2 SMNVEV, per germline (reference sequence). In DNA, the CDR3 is TGTGCCAGCAAGTCCAGGGAATGGCGAGAGACCCAGTACTTC. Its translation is CASKSREWRETQYF.

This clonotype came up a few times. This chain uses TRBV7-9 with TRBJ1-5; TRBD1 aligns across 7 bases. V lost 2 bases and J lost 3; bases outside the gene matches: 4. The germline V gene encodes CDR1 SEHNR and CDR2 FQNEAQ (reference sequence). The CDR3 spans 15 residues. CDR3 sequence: CASSLSGGPNQPQHF. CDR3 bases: TGTGCCAGCAGCTTATCAGGGGGTCCCAATCAGCCCCAGCATTTT.

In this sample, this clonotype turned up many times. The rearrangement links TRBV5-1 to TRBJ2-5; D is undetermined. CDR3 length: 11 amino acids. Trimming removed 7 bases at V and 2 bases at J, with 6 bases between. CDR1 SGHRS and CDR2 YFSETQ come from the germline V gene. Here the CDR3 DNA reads TGCGCCAGCGGCCCGCAAGAGACCCAGTACTTC. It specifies CASGPQETQYF.

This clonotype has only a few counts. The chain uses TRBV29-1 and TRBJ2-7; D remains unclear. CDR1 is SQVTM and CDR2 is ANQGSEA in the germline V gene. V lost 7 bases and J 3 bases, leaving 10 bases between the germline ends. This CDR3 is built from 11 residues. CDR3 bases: TGCAGCGCTGGGCCGGGCTACGAGCAGTACTTC. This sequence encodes CSAGPGYEQYF.